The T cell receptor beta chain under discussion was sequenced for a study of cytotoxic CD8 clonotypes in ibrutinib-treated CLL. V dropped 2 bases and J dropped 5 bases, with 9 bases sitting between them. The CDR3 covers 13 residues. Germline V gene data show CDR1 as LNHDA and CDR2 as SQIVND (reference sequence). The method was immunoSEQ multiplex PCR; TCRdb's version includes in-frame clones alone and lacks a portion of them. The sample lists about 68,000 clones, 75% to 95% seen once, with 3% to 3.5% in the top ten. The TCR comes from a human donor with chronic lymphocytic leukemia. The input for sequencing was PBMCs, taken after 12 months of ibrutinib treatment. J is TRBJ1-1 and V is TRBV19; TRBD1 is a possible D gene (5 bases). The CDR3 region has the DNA TGTGCCAGTAGTATACAGGGTTTTACTGAAGCTTTCTTT. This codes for CASSIQGFTEAFF. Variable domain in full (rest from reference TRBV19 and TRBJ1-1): DGGITQSPKYLFRKEGQNVTLSCEQNLNHDAMYWYRQDPGQGLRLIYYSQIVNDFQKGDIAEGYSVSREKKESFPLTVTSAQKNPTAFYLCASSIQGFTEAFFGQGTRLTVV.